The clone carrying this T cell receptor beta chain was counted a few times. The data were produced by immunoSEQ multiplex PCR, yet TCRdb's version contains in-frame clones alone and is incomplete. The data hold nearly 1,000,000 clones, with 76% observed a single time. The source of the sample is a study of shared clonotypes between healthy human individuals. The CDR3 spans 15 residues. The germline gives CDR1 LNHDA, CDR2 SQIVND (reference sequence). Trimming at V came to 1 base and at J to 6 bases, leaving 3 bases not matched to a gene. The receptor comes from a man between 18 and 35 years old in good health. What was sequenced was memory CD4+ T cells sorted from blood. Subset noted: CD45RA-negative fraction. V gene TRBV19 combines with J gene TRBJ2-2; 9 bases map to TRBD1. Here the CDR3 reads CASSIVTGGAGELFF. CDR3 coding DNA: TGTGCCAGTAGTATAGTGACAGGGGGTGCCGGGGAGCTGTTTTTT. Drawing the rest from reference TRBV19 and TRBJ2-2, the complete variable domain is DGGITQSPKYLFRKEGQNVTLSCEQNLNHDAMYWYRQDPGQGLRLIYYSQIVNDFQKGDIAEGYSVSREKKESFPLTVTSAQKNPTAFYLCASSIVTGGAGELFFGEGSRLTVL.